Included here is one T cell receptor (beta chain) sequence, with context. V lost 6 bases and J lost 3, with 14 bases in between. The CDR3 has 14 amino acids. Germline loops: CDR1 MRHNA, CDR2 SNTAGT. Sequencing was performed with immunoSEQ multiplex PCR; in TCRdb, only in-frame clones are kept and a portion is missing. The sample records about 160,000 clones, 75% to 85% being singletons. This record comes from a study of blood T cell repertoires in COVID-19. This TCR was recovered from a woman aged 60-70 years with COVID-19, enrolled during active disease. The sample taken for sequencing was peripheral blood. This chain connects TRBV6-4 to TRBJ1-2; a possible D gene is TRBD1 (5 bases). The CDR3 here is CASRQDSAYYGYTF. CDR3 DNA: TGTGCCAGCAGACAAGACAGTGCCTACTATGGCTACACCTTC.